A single sample gave rise to the 25 T cell receptor beta chains below, sequenced in a study of radiotherapy plus CTLA-4 blockade in lung cancer. Only in-frame clones appear in the TCRdb table, and some are missing; sequencing was by immunoSEQ multiplex PCR. The table shows about 94,000 clones, with about four fifths occurring only once. Material: peripheral blood, obtained from a patient treated with radiotherapy plus ipilimumab. Source of these receptors: a human donor with non-small cell lung cancer that progressed on radiotherapy plus ipilimumab.

The chain uses TRBV2 and TRBJ2-1; no clear D. The germline V gene encodes CDR1 SNHLY and CDR2 FYNNEI. This CDR3 has 11 amino acids. Trimming took off 5 bases at V and 5 bases at J, with 4 bases between the two ends. CDR3 nucleotide sequence: TGTGCCAGCAGTTTAAACAATGAGCAGTTCTTC. Translating it yields CASSLNNEQFF.

This clone was picked up one time. A much larger clone differs by one base, so this may be a read error. This sequence joins TRBV7-9 and TRBJ2-3; D not certain. The CDR3 consists of 11 residues. Trimming took off 5 bases at V and 2 bases at J, with 2 bases between the two ends. Germline V gives CDR1 SEHNR, CDR2 FQNEAQ (reference sequence). The CDR3 sequence: CASSNTDTQYF. The CDR3 nucleotides are TGTGCCAGCAGCAACACAGATACGCAGTATTTT. Drawing the rest from reference TRBV7-9 and TRBJ2-3, the complete variable domain is DTGVSQNPRHKITKRGQNVTFRCDPISEHNRLYWYRQTLGQGPEFLTYFQNEAQLEKSRLLSDRFSAERPKGSFSTLEIQRTEQGDSAMYLCASSNTDTQYFGPGTRLTVL.

This chain links TRBV27 with TRBJ2-1; 10 bases line up with TRBD1. The germline CDR1 and CDR2 sequences are MNHEY and SMNVEV (reference sequence). V lost 2 bases to trimming and J lost 4 bases; unmatched junction nucleotides: 5. The CDR3 has 16 amino acids. The CDR3 DNA reads as TGTGCCAGCAGTTTAGACGGGACAGGGGCTTACAATGAGCAGTTCTTC. It encodes CASSLDGTGAYNEQFF.

V usage is TRBV10-3 and J usage is TRBJ1-2, with a possible D match to TRBD1 (5 bases). The CDR3 spans 14 residues. CDR1 and CDR2 from the germline V gene are ENHRY and SYGVKD. Trimming cost V 4 bases and J 4 bases, with 13 bases left between them. The DNA of the CDR3 is TGTGCCATCAGTGGGCCTGGGGACCTCTATGGCTACACCTTC. This encodes CAISGPGDLYGYTF.

This clone turned up a few times. The chain recombines TRBV15 with TRBJ1-4; possibly TRBD1 for D (6 bases). The germline CDR1 and CDR2 sequences are LNHNV and YYDKDF (reference sequence). Trimming cost V 3 bases and J 0 bases, with 11 bases left between them. This CDR3 region has 16 residues. CDR3 region: CATSRDRSATNEKLFF. DNA of the CDR3: TGTGCCACCAGCAGGGACAGATCTGCAACTAATGAAAAACTGTTTTTT. The full variable domain, with the rest looked up from reference TRBV15 and TRBJ1-4, is DAMVIQNPRYQVTQFGKPVTLSCSQTLNHNVMYWYQQKSSQAPKLLFHYYDKDFNNEADTPDNFQSRRPNTSFCFLDIRSPGLGDTAMYLCATSRDRSATNEKLFFGSGTQLSVL.

This clone was seen a single time. V is TRBV19 and J is TRBJ2-7; TRBD1 agrees at 8 bases. The CDR3 runs 15 residues. Germline V gives CDR1 LNHDA, CDR2 SQIVND (reference sequence). The trim removed 2 bases at V and 3 bases at J, leaving 6 bases unmatched. Here the CDR3 reads CASSITGQGVYEQYF. DNA for the CDR3: TGTGCCAGTAGTATAACAGGACAGGGAGTCTACGAGCAGTACTTC.

The chain recombines TRBV6-1 with TRBJ2-3; D call uncertain. CDR1 is MNHNS, CDR2 SASEGT, per germline. With 0 bases removed from V and 0 bases from J, the gap between germline ends came to 7 bases. This CDR3 has 15 amino acids. CDR3 in DNA: TGTGCCAGCAGTGAAGCTTTAGGGAGCACAGATACGCAGTATTTT. Amino acids: CASSEALGSTDTQYF.

The chain has TRBV19 and TRBJ1-4; the match to TRBD1 covers 9 bases. The trim removed 10 bases at V and 5 bases at J, leaving 8 bases unmatched. The CDR3 runs to 14 residues. Germline assignment: CDR1 LNHDA and CDR2 SQIVND (reference sequence). Here the CDR3 reads CATGAGTGNEKLFF. The CDR3 DNA sequence: TGTGCCACCGGCGCCGGGACAGGGAATGAAAAACTGTTTTTT.

This chain uses TRBV14 with TRBJ2-1, with 13 positions matching TRBD2. With V trimmed by 5 bases and J by 7 bases, 8 bases remained unmatched. The CDR3 is made up of 16 amino acids. Germline-derived CDR1 and CDR2 are SGHDN and FVKESK. CDR3 residues: CASSRLGLAGVNEQFF. CDR3 in DNA: TGTGCCAGCAGCAGACTCGGACTAGCGGGAGTTAATGAGCAGTTCTTC.

This chain links TRBV28 with TRBJ2-2, with a weak D call TRBD1 (5 bases). The germline V gene has CDR1 MDHEN and CDR2 SYDVKM. The CDR3 runs 13 residues. V was clipped by 5 bases and J by 6 bases, with 10 bases between them. The CDR3 protein is CASSVRRAGELFF. Here the CDR3 DNA reads TGTGCCAGCAGTGTGCGCAGGGCCGGGGAGCTGTTTTTT.

The CDR3 spells CASSEQGANTEAFF. In DNA form, the CDR3 reads TGTGCCAGCAGCGAACAGGGGGCGAACACTGAAGCTTTCTTT. The V gene is TRBV7-3, the J gene TRBJ1-1; 9 nucleotides match TRBD1. V lost 5 bases, J lost 1 base, and 2 bases stayed unmatched. Germline loops: CDR1 SGHTA, CDR2 FQGTGA. The CDR3 contains 14 residues. Based on the CDR3 plus reference TRBV7-3 and TRBJ1-1, the full variable domain is GAGVSQTPSNKVTEKGKYVELRCDPISGHTALYWYRQSLGQGPEFLIYFQGTGAADDSGLPNDRFFAVRPEGSVSTLKIQRTERGDSAVYLCASSEQGANTEAFFGQGTRLTVV.

This chain connects TRBV18 to TRBJ1-1; D uncertain. Germline V CDR1 and CDR2: KGHSH, LQKENI. This CDR3 spans 16 amino acids. The ends were cut back, 5 bases at V and 5 bases at J, with 21 bases in the middle. CDR3: CASSSGQVFYGTEAFF. The DNA of the CDR3 is TGTGCCAGCTCATCCGGGCAGGTTTTTTATGGGACTGAAGCTTTCTTT.

The chain uses TRBV14 and TRBJ2-7, with a weak D call TRBD1 (5 bases). Trimming removed 0 bases from V and 3 bases from J, with 9 bases in between. CDR1 is SGHDN, CDR2 FVKESK, per germline. CDR3 size: 14 residues. CDR3 residues: CASSQDIDSYEQYF. DNA of the CDR3: TGTGCCAGCAGCCAAGATATCGACAGCTACGAGCAGTACTTC.

This clone was recorded a few times. This sequence joins TRBV19 and TRBJ2-1, with TRBD2 as a possible D gene (7 bases). The CDR3 covers 16 residues. In germline, CDR1 is LNHDA, CDR2 SQIVND (reference sequence). Trimming took off 6 bases at V and 8 bases at J, with 23 bases between the two ends. DNA of the CDR3: TGTGCCAGTAGACCCCGGGGGGCCCCAGGAGTCGATGAGCAGTTCTTC. Protein sequence: CASRPRGAPGVDEQFF.

This clone came up once. The rearrangement uses TRBV13 and TRBJ2-7; D possibly corresponds to TRBD1 (7 bases). V gave up 3 bases and J gave up 2 bases, with 14 bases separating them. CDR3 length: 15 residues. Germline V gene data show CDR1 as PRHDT and CDR2 as FYEKMQ (reference sequence). The CDR3 bases are TGTGCCAGCAGCTTCGAGGGGGCTAGCGCCTACGAGCAGTACTTC. This translates into CASSFEGASAYEQYF.

The V call is TRBV27, the J call TRBJ2-4; the match to TRBD2 covers 13 bases. CDR1 is MNHEY and CDR2 is SMNVEV in the germline V gene (reference sequence). This CDR3 has 20 amino acids. V lost 2 bases to trimming and J lost 0 bases; unmatched junction nucleotides: 10. The CDR3 region is CASSLRTSGSSTLAKNIQYF. CDR3 nucleotides: TGTGCCAGCAGTTTAAGGACTAGCGGGAGCTCCACACTAGCCAAAAACATTCAGTACTTC.

The chain carries TRBV30 and TRBJ2-1; 10 bases fit TRBD2. The CDR3 runs to 16 residues. The germline V gene has CDR1 GTSNPN and CDR2 SVGIG (reference sequence). V dropped 5 bases and J dropped 13; count of bases not matched to a gene: 20. CDR3 in amino acids: CAWEFWTSGKSGAQFF. The CDR3 region has the DNA TGTGCCTGGGAGTTCTGGACTAGCGGTAAGAGCGGTGCCCAGTTCTTC.

The chain combines TRBV9 with TRBJ1-2, with TRBD1 as a possible D gene (6 bases). The length of the CDR3 is 15 residues. Trimming took off 7 bases at V and 2 bases at J, with 18 bases between the two ends. Germline assignment: CDR1 SGDLS and CDR2 YYNGEE. In nucleotides, the CDR3 is TGTGCCAGCGTCATTGGGGACAATAGGAACTATGGCTACACCTTC. It yields the protein CASVIGDNRNYGYTF.

This clone came up once. Other nucleotide sequences in the sample specify the same CDR3. V is TRBV7-9 and J is TRBJ2-7; no clear D. The CDR3 runs to 14 residues. V lost 5 bases to trimming and J lost 0 bases, with 11 bases between them. The germline V gene has CDR1 SEHNR and CDR2 FQNEAQ (reference sequence). The CDR3 spells CASSHSGSSYEQYV. The CDR3 DNA reads TGTGCCAGCAGCCACTCGGGTAGCTCCTACGAGCAGTACGTC.

CDR3 DNA: TGTGCCAGCAGTAAGGGACTCCACAATGAGCAGTTCTTC. It yields the protein CASSKGLHNEQFF. V usage is TRBV27 and J usage is TRBJ2-7; D is perhaps TRBD2 (6 bases). The J call may be mistaken, given a closer DNA end match to TRBJ2-1. CDR3 length: 13 residues. CDR1 and CDR2 from the germline V gene are MNHEY and SMNVEV (reference sequence).

The V call is TRBV28, the J call TRBJ2-5; D is uncertain. Trimming cost V 3 bases and J 2 bases, with 7 bases left between them. This CDR3 is built from 13 residues. Germline V gives CDR1 MDHEN, CDR2 SYDVKM. DNA of the CDR3: TGTGCCAGCAGTTTCGGCAGTCAAGAGACCCAGTACTTC. Its translation is CASSFGSQETQYF.

The chain links TRBV25-1 to TRBJ2-5, with 7 bases fitting TRBD2. The V and J ends lost 7 bases and 6 bases, in that order; junction bases with no gene match: 14. CDR3 length equals 15 residues. CDR1 and CDR2 (germline): MGHDK, SYGVNS. The DNA for the CDR3 is TGTGCCAGCACGGAGGCTAGCGGTTCTCAGAAGACCCAGTACTTC. Translation gives CASTEASGSQKTQYF.

The rearrangement uses TRBV7-9 and TRBJ2-1; D is possibly TRBD2 (6 bases). The length of the CDR3 is 14 residues. V was cut by 5 bases and J by 5 bases, with 13 bases left in between. From germline, CDR1 is SEHNR and CDR2 FQNEAQ (reference sequence). In nucleotides, the CDR3 is TGTGCCAGCAGCCCGGGACTCGCAAACAATGAGCAGTTCTTC. This encodes CASSPGLANNEQFF.

The chain links TRBV6-5 to TRBJ1-4, with D possibly TRBD1 on 6 matching bases. CDR3 size: 15 residues. V dropped 6 bases and J dropped 7 bases, with 18 bases sitting between them. Per the germline V gene, CDR1 is MNHEY and CDR2 is SVGAGI. Here the CDR3 reads CASRALGQTFEKLFF. CDR3 in DNA: TGTGCCAGCAGAGCCCTTGGACAGACATTTGAAAAACTGTTTTTT.

The gene calls are TRBV6-1 and TRBJ2-7; a weak D match, TRBD2 (5 bases). Trimming left V 3 bases short and J 3 bases short, with 15 bases between. The CDR3 sequence is 15 residues long. Germline CDR1 MNHNS, CDR2 SASEGT. The CDR3 is CASSEGIGLFYEQYF. In DNA, the CDR3 is TGTGCCAGCAGTGAGGGGATTGGACTCTTCTACGAGCAGTACTTC.